Listed below are T cell receptor beta chains from one sample, sequenced in a study of circulating and synovial CD4+ cells in juvenile arthritis. The assay was immunoSEQ multiplex PCR, and TCRdb's table has in-frame clones only and misses some. The sample includes around 16,000 clones, 90% to 95% of them seen just once. The sequencing sample was made of CD4+ T cells from blood. Receptor source: a human donor with juvenile idiopathic arthritis. Both conserved end residues are part of each CDR3. D genes are given only for firm matches. Only part of the rows carry a size: once, few, many, or a class if the clone is expanded.

D gene	J gene	clone size	V gene	CDR3 protein	CDR3 DNA
TRBD1	TRBJ1-2	.	TRBV18	CASSPLPWGQVPYGYTF	TGTGCCAGCTCACCACTCCCTTGGGGACAGGTCCCCTATGGCTACACCTTC
TRBD1	TRBJ1-6	.	TRBV4-2	CASSRKGQVNSPLHF	TGTGCCAGCAGCCGTAAGGGACAGGTTAATTCCCCCCTCCACTTT
TRBD1	TRBJ2-5	.	TRBV6-5	CASSHPGGQETQYF	TGTGCCAGCAGTCACCCAGGGGGCCAAGAGACCCAGTACTTC
TRBD1	TRBJ2-1	.	TRBV5-1	CASSLGPRTGGRNEQFF	TGCGCCAGCAGCTTGGGCCCGAGGACAGGGGGCAGGAATGAGCAGTTCTTC
.	TRBJ1-6	.	TRBV18	CASSPYRGQNSPLHF	TGTGCCAGCTCACCTTACCGGGGTCAAAATTCCCCCCTCCACTTT
.	TRBJ1-1	.	TRBV11-3	CASSLKGGHTEAFF	TGTGCCAGCAGCTTAAAGGGAGGGCACACTGAAGCTTTCTTT
.	TRBJ2-5	.	TRBV9	CASSVRGGLETQYF	TGTGCCAGCAGCGTGAGGGGGGGTTTGGAGACCCAGTACTTC
.	TRBJ1-1	.	TRBV18	CASSPPQGLGTEAFF	TGTGCCAGCTCACCACCGCAGGGGCTTGGCACTGAAGCTTTCTTT
.	TRBJ1-1	.	TRBV7-8	CASSLGLSTEAFF	TGTGCCAGCAGCTTAGGTCTAAGTACTGAAGCTTTCTTT
.	TRBJ1-1	.	TRBV7-8	CASSLELNTEAFF	TGTGCCAGCAGCCTTGAGTTGAACACTGAAGCTTTCTTT
.	TRBJ2-7	.	TRBV5-1	CASVSEGYEQYF	TGCGCCAGCGTGTCGGAGGGCTACGAGCAGTACTTC
TRBD1	TRBJ1-4	.	TRBV7-9	CASSPPGTGGREKLFF	TGTGCCAGCAGCCCACCCGGGACAGGGGGGCGTGAAAAACTGTTTTTT
.	TRBJ1-1	.	TRBV30	CAWTEQGSTEAFF	TGTGCCTGGACGGAACAGGGATCCACTGAAGCTTTCTTT
.	TRBJ2-2	.	TRBV7-8	CASSLTFNTGELFF	TGTGCCAGCAGCTTAACTTTTAACACCGGGGAGCTGTTTTTT
TRBD2	TRBJ2-2	once	TRBV4-3	CASSRGETNTGELFF	TGCGCCAGCAGTCGGGGGGAAACGAACACCGGGGAGCTGTTTTTT
.	TRBJ1-1	.	TRBV11-2	CASSFPRGGTEAFF	TGTGCCAGCAGCTTTCCGAGGGGAGGTACTGAGGCTTTCTTT
TRBD2	TRBJ2-7	.	TRBV27	CASSFGRGREGLVRSYEQYF	TGTGCCAGCAGTTTCGGGCGTGGCAGGGAGGGACTAGTAAGGTCCTACGAGCAGTACTTC
.	TRBJ1-1	.	TRBV11-1	CASSKTGGYTEAFF	TGTGCCAGCAGCAAAACCGGGGGTTACACTGAAGCTTTCTTT
TRBD1	TRBJ1-4	.	TRBV4-3	CASSHGTGFGHATNEKLFF	TGCGCCAGCAGCCATGGGACAGGGTTCGGTCATGCAACTAATGAAAAACTGTTTTTT
.	TRBJ2-5	.	TRBV7-6	CASSSRYRKETQYF	TGTGCCAGCAGCTCCCGTTACAGAAAAGAGACCCAGTACTTC
.	TRBJ2-1	.	TRBV7-8	CASSLGGGGGYNEQFF	TGTGCCAGCAGCCTAGGAGGGGGGGGCGGATACAATGAGCAGTTCTTC
.	TRBJ2-3	.	TRBV7-8	CASSLGWSGGVTDTQYF	TGTGCCAGCAGCTTAGGATGGTCGGGGGGCGTAACAGATACGCAGTATTTT
.	TRBJ1-1	.	TRBV27	CASSPRGGNTEAFF	TGTGCCAGCAGCCCCAGGGGCGGGAACACTGAAGCTTTCTTT
TRBD1	TRBJ2-2	.	TRBV28	CANRGQGTGELFF	TGTGCCAACAGGGGGCAGGGCACCGGGGAGCTGTTTTTT
TRBD1	TRBJ1-2	.	TRBV27	CASRRWTGVEGYTF	TGTGCCAGCAGACGATGGACAGGGGTCGAGGGCTACACCTTC
TRBD1	TRBJ1-2	.	TRBV6-5	CASSYGGTGTTYGYTF	TGTGCCAGCAGTTACGGGGGGACAGGGACAACTTATGGCTACACCTTC
TRBD2	TRBJ2-1	.	TRBV7-9	CASSLKSAGRAGFF	TGTGCCAGCAGCTTAAAATCGGCCGGGAGGGCCGGGTTCTTC
.	TRBJ1-2	.	TRBV27	CASSLYRGGASNYGYTF	TGTGCCAGCAGTTTATATCGGGGGGGCGCCTCAAACTATGGCTACACCTTC
.	TRBJ2-7	.	TRBV2	CASSYTYEQYF	TGTGCCAGCAGCTATACCTACGAGCAGTACTTC
.	TRBJ1-2	.	TRBV4-2	CASNRVEGDYGYTF	TGTGCCAGCAATAGGGTAGAGGGAGACTATGGCTACACCTTC
TRBD1	TRBJ2-3	.	TRBV10-3	CAINTGTGTSPSTDTQYF	TGTGCCATCAACACCGGGACAGGGACGTCCCCTAGCACAGATACGCAGTATTTT
TRBD1	TRBJ2-7	.	TRBV29-1	CSVVGFFGDRNPYEQYF	TGCAGCGTTGTGGGCTTTTTTGGGGACAGGAACCCCTACGAGCAGTACTTC
.	TRBJ1-6	few	TRBV19	CASSISSAGSNSPLHF	TGTGCCAGTAGTATCTCCAGCGCAGGGTCGAATTCACCCCTCCACTTT
.	TRBJ2-7	few	TRBV5-1	CASMISAGGYEQYF	TGCGCCAGCATGATTAGTGCGGGTGGTTACGAGCAGTACTTC
.	TRBJ2-3	.	TRBV4-3	CASSQRGTSRLGDTQYF	TGCGCCAGCAGCCAAAGGGGCACTTCGCGGCTAGGCGATACGCAGTATTTT
.	TRBJ2-7	.	TRBV2	CASSPTPYEQYF	TGTGCCAGCAGCCCCACTCCCTACGAGCAGTACTTC
.	TRBJ1-6	.	TRBV9	CASSGSQGNSPLHF	TGTGCCAGCAGCGGAAGCCAGGGAAATTCACCCCTCCACTTT
TRBD1	TRBJ1-2	.	TRBV6-6	CASSPPTGNYGYTF	TGTGCCAGCAGCCCCCCGACAGGGAACTATGGCTACACCTTC
.	TRBJ2-2	once	TRBV9	CASSVRRNTGELFF	TGTGCCAGCAGCGTACGGAGAAACACCGGGGAGCTGTTTTTT
TRBD1	TRBJ2-7	.	TRBV7-2	CASSLGHRGKEQYF	TGTGCCAGCAGCTTAGGCCACAGGGGGAAAGAGCAGTACTTC
TRBD1	TRBJ2-3	.	TRBV27	CASSGQGVTDTQYF	TGTGCCAGCTCCGGACAGGGGGTAACAGATACGCAGTATTTT
TRBD1	TRBJ1-6	.	TRBV19	CASSNRGSDSPLHF	TGTGCCAGTAGTAACAGGGGTAGTGATTCACCCCTCCACTTT
.	TRBJ2-7	.	TRBV12-5	CASDDDTTGGYEQYF	TGTGCTAGTGATGATGACACCACAGGTGGCTACGAGCAGTACTTC
.	TRBJ2-5	.	TRBV20-1	CSASTEETQYF	TGCAGTGCTAGTACTGAGGAGACCCAGTACTTC